What follows are 14 T cell receptor beta chains derived from one specimen sequenced in a study of shared clonotypes between healthy human individuals. Repertoires were generated with immunoSEQ multiplex PCR, while TCRdb's copy carries only in-frame clones and drops some. The sample shows about 2.4 million clones, roughly 92% of them seen only once. The sequenced sample was naive CD4+ T cells sorted from blood. Subset denoted: CD45RA+ positively selected. The receptors derive from a man aged 18-30 years in good health.

V gene TRBV18 combines with J gene TRBJ2-2; no clear D gene. Germline CDR1 KGHSH, CDR2 LQKENI. The CDR3 loop spans 13 amino acids. The V end lost 4 bases, the J end lost 10 bases, and 13 bases lay between the germline ends. CDR3 loop: CASSLDQWLELFF. In nucleotides, the CDR3 is TGTGCCAGCTCACTGGACCAGTGGTTGGAGCTGTTTTTT.

The CDR3 is CASSLDRVWNTEAFF. Written as DNA, the CDR3 is TGTGCCAGTAGTCTCGACAGGGTTTGGAACACTGAAGCTTTCTTT. The rearrangement joins TRBV19 to TRBJ1-1; 7 bases align to TRBD1. The CDR3 is 15 residues long. The V segment lost 5 bases and the J segment 1 base; nucleotides outside the gene matches: 7. From germline, CDR1 is LNHDA and CDR2 SQIVND (reference sequence).

The DNA for the CDR3 is TGTGCCAGCAGCGAAAGGGGGGGCAGGGTCGGATCCTCCTATAATTCACCCCTCCACTTT. It translates to CASSERGGRVGSSYNSPLHF. V is TRBV13 and J is TRBJ1-6; the D gene is possibly TRBD1 (6 bases). Trimming shortened V by 5 bases and J by 0 bases, and 23 bases separated the two germline ends. This CDR3 region has 20 residues. Germline CDR1 PRHDT, CDR2 FYEKMQ (reference sequence).

The CDR3 is CASSIQTMNEQFF. CDR3 sequence (DNA): TGTGCCAGTAGTATCCAGACCATGAATGAGCAGTTCTTC. The chain recombines TRBV19 with TRBJ2-1; D not certain. The germline V gene encodes CDR1 LNHDA and CDR2 SQIVND (reference sequence). V dropped 3 bases and J dropped 7 bases, with 10 bases sitting between them. The CDR3 is 13 residues long.

The chain links TRBV27 to TRBJ2-3, with TRBD2 identical over 7 bases. The germline CDR1 and CDR2 sequences are MNHEY and SMNVEV (reference sequence). The CDR3 contains 13 residues. Trimming cost V 8 bases and J 6 bases; bases outside gene matches: 8. The CDR3 sequence is CASGRGSGDTQYF. CDR3 nucleotides: TGTGCCAGCGGACGCGGGAGTGGTGATACGCAGTATTTT.

The chain joins TRBV9 to TRBJ2-1, with D maybe TRBD2 (6 bases). From germline, CDR1 is SGDLS and CDR2 YYNGEE. The CDR3 loop spans 14 amino acids. The V gene lost 5 bases and the J gene lost 7 bases, with 16 bases spanning the gap. The DNA of the CDR3 is TGTGCCAGCAGAAGTGGCGGGAAAGGGAATGAGCAGTTCTTC. Protein: CASRSGGKGNEQFF. The full variable domain, with the rest looked up from reference TRBV9 and TRBJ2-1, is DSGVTQTPKHLITATGQRVTLRCSPRSGDLSVYWYQQSLDQGLQFLIQYYNGEERAKGNILERFSAQQFPDLHSELNLSSLELGDSALYFCASRSGGKGNEQFFGPGTRLTVL.

The V and J genes are TRBV20-1 and TRBJ2-5; D not resolved. Between the trimmed V and J ends, which lost 4 bases and 5 bases, there was a span of 8 bases. CDR3 size: 11 residues. Germline-derived CDR1 and CDR2 are DFQATT and SNEGSKA (reference sequence). The CDR3 here is CSAKYSETQYF. The CDR3 coding sequence is TGCAGTGCTAAGTACAGCGAGACCCAGTACTTC.

The table lists this clone with a few counts. This rearrangement joins TRBV6-6 to TRBJ1-2, with unresolved D. V gave up 7 bases and J gave up 4 bases, with 16 bases separating them. This CDR3 is 14 amino acids long. Germline V gene sequence: CDR1 MNHNY, CDR2 SVGAGI (reference sequence). CDR3 bases: TGTGCCAGCACCCCCCATACCGGGAGCTATGGCTACACCTTC. Translating it yields CASTPHTGSYGYTF.

This clone was detected once. The sample contains more than one DNA sequence encoding this CDR3. As DNA, the CDR3 is TGTGCCAGCTCACCACCGTCCAGACCTGATACGCAGTATTTT. It translates to CASSPPSRPDTQYF. This chain connects TRBV18 to TRBJ2-3, with D unresolved. The CDR3 covers 14 residues. The germline V and J ends were trimmed by 0 bases and 6 bases, with 10 bases remaining between them. Germline assignment: CDR1 KGHSH and CDR2 LQKENI.

The genes are TRBV27 and TRBJ2-2, with 7 bases aligning to TRBD1. Per germline, CDR1 MNHEY and CDR2 SMNVEV (reference sequence). V was clipped by 5 bases and J by 3 bases; unmatched bases: 6. CDR3 length: 15 amino acids. The CDR3 DNA follows: TGTGCCAGCAGTCCCGCACAGGGGCACACCGGGGAGCTGTTTTTT. Amino acid sequence: CASSPAQGHTGELFF.

On this clone itself: The sample holds other DNA sequences that translate to the same CDR3. The V and J genes are TRBV6-1 and TRBJ1-4; 9 nucleotides match TRBD1. After removal of 0 bases from V and 5 bases from J, the junction contained 1 base not matched to a gene. The germline V gene has CDR1 MNHNS and CDR2 SASEGT. This CDR3 has 15 amino acids. This chain's CDR3 is CASSEAGTGNEKLFF. Here the CDR3 DNA reads TGTGCCAGCAGTGAAGCGGGGACAGGGAATGAAAAACTGTTTTTT.

The chain recombines TRBV7-6 with TRBJ2-2; a weak D match, TRBD1 (7 bases). V shed 1 base and J shed 3 bases, with 9 bases lying between them. CDR1 and CDR2 (germline): SGHVS, FNYEAQ. The CDR3 has 15 residues. CDR3 loop: CASSLGRGDTGELFF. CDR3 DNA: TGTGCCAGCAGCTTAGGCAGGGGGGACACCGGGGAGCTGTTTTTT.

This clone was detected only once. V is TRBV9 and J is TRBJ2-3, with 12 bases identical to TRBD2. The CDR3 has 15 amino acids. Trimming removed 0 bases from V and 7 bases from J; junction bases left unmatched: 3. From germline, CDR1 is SGDLS and CDR2 YYNGEE. This CDR3 is CASSVASGRGNTQYF. CDR3 DNA sequence: TGTGCCAGCAGCGTAGCTAGCGGGAGGGGAAATACGCAGTATTTT.

The chain is built from TRBV7-9 and TRBJ1-4; TRBD1 matches 8 bases. V trimming: 5 bases; J trimming: 0 bases; junction bases outside the gene matches: 5. Germline CDR1 and CDR2: SEHNR and FQNEAQ (reference sequence). The length of the CDR3 is 16 residues. The CDR3 coding sequence is TGTGCCAGCAGCACGGGGACAGGCACAACTAATGAAAAACTGTTTTTT. The encoded protein is CASSTGTGTTNEKLFF.